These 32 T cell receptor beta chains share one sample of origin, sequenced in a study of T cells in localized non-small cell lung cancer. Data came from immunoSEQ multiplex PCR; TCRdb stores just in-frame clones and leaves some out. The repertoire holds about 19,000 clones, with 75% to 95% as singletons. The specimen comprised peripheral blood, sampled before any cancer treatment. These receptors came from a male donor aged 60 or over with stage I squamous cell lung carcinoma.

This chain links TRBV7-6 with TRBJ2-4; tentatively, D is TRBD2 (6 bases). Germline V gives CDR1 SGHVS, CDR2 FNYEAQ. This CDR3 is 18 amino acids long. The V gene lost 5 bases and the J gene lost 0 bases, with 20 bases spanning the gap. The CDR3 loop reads CASSTRVAGTLAKNIQYF. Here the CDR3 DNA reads TGTGCCAGCAGCACCCGCGTGGCGGGGACCCTAGCCAAAAACATTCAGTACTTC.

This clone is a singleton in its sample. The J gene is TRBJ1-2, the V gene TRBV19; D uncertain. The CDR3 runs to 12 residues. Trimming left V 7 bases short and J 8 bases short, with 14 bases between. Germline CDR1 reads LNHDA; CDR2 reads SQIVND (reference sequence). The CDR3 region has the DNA TGTGCCAGTATCGGTACCACGGGGGGCTACACCTTC. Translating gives CASIGTTGGYTF.

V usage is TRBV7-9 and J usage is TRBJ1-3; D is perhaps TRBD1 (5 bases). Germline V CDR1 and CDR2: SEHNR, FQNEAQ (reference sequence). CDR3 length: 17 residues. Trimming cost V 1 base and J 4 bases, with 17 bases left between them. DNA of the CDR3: TGTGCCAGCAGCTTAGGTAGGGCAGGGTCAGCAGGAAACACCATATATTTT. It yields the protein CASSLGRAGSAGNTIYF.

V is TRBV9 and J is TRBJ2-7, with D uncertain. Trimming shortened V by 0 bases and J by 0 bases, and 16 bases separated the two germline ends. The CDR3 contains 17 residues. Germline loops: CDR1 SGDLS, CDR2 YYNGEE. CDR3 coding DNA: TGTGCCAGCAGCGTAGGTATCCTCAACCGAACCTCCTACGAGCAGTACTTC. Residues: CASSVGILNRTSYEQYF.

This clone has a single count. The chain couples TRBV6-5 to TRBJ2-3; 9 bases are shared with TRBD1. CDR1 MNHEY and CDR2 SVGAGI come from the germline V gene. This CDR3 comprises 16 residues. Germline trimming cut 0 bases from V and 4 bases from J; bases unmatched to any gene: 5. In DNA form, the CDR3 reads TGTGCCAGCAGTTACTCGCCGGGACAGGGCGCAGATACGCAGTATTTT. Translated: CASSYSPGQGADTQYF.

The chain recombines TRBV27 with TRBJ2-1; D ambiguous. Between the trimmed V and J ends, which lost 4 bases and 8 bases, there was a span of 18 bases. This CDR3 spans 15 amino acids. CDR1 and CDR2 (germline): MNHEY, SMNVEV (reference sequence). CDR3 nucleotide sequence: TGTGCCAGCAGTTCCCCAACCCGTATTGGCCATGAGCAGTTCTTC. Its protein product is CASSSPTRIGHEQFF.

CDR3 bases: TGTGCCAGCAGTCCCCCAAACCAGGGTTCCTATGGCTACACCTTC. Its protein product is CASSPPNQGSYGYTF. This sequence joins TRBV2 and TRBJ1-2; TRBD1 might be the D (5 bases). The V end was cut by 5 bases, the J end by 4 bases, with 17 bases between. CDR3 length equals 15 residues. Germline loops: CDR1 SNHLY, CDR2 FYNNEI.

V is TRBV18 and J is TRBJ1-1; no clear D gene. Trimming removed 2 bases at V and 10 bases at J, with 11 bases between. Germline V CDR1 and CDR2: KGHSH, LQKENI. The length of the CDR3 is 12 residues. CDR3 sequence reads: CASSPSEEVAFF. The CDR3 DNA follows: TGTGCCAGCTCACCAAGTGAAGAGGTAGCTTTCTTT.

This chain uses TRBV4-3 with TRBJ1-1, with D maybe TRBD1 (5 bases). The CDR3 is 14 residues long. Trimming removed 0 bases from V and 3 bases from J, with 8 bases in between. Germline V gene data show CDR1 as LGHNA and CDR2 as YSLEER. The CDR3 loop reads CASSQEWGYTEAFF. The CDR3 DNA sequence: TGCGCCAGCAGCCAAGAATGGGGGTACACTGAAGCTTTCTTT.

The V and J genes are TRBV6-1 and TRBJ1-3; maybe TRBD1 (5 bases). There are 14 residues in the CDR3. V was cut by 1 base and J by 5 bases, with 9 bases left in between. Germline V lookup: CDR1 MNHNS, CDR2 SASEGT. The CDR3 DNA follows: TGTGCCAGCAGTGAAGGGGGGACCCGAAACACCATATATTTT. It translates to CASSEGGTRNTIYF.

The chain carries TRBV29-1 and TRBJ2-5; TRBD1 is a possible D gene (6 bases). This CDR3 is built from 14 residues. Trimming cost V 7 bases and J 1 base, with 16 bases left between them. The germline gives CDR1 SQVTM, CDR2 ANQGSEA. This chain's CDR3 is CSAQGDTIQETQYF. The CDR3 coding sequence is TGCAGCGCCCAAGGGGACACCATCCAAGAGACCCAGTACTTC.

CDR3 protein: CASSFYKGHYEQYF. The CDR3 coding sequence is TGTGCCAGCAGTTTTTACAAGGGACACTACGAGCAGTACTTC. The genes are TRBV28 and TRBJ2-7; the D gene is possibly TRBD1 (6 bases). There are 14 residues in the CDR3. The germline V and J ends were trimmed by 3 bases and 3 bases, with 12 bases remaining between them. Germline CDR1 is MDHEN and CDR2 is SYDVKM.

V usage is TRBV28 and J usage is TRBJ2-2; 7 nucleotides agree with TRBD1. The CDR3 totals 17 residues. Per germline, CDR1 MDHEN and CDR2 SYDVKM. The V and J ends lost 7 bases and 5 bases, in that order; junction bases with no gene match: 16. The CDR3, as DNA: TGTGCCAGCACCCCGCTGAGGGTACAGGGGTGGACCGGGGAGCTGTTTTTT. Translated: CASTPLRVQGWTGELFF.

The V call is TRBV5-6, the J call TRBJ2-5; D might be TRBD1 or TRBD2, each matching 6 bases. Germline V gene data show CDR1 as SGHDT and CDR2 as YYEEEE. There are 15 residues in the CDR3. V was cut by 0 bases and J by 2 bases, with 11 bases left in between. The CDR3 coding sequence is TGTGCCAGCAGCTTGGCCAGGGGAGGTCAAGAGACCCAGTACTTC. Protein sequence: CASSLARGGQETQYF.

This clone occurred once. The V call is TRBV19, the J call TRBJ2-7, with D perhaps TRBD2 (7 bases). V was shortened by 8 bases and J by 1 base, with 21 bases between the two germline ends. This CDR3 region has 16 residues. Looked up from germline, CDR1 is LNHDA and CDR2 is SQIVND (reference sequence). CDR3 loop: CASAPRGDTKSYEQYF. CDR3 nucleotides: TGTGCCAGTGCCCCCCGGGGGGACACTAAATCCTACGAGCAGTACTTC.

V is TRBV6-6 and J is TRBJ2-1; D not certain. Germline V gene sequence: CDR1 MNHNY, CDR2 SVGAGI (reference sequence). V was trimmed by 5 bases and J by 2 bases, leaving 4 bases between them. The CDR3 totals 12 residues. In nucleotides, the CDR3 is TGTGCCAGCAGTAACGCCTACAATGAGCAGTTCTTC. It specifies CASSNAYNEQFF.

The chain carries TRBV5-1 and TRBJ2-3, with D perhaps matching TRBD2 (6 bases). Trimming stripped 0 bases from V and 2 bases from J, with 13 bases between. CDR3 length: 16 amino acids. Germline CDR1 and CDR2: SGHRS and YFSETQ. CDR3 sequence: CASSLGDFRYTDTQYF. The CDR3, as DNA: TGCGCCAGCAGCTTGGGGGACTTCAGGTACACAGATACGCAGTATTTT. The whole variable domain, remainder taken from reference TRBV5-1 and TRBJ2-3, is KAGVTQTPRYLIKTRGQQVTLSCSPISGHRSVSWYQQTPGQGLQFLFEYFSETQRNKGNFPGRFSGRQFSNSRSEMNVSTLELGDSALYLCASSLGDFRYTDTQYFGPGTRLTVL.

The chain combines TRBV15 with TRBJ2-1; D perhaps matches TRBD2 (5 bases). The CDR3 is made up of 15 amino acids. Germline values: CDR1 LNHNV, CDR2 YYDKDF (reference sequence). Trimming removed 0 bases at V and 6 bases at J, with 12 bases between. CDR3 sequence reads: CATSRDGNRGNEQFF. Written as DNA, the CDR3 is TGTGCCACCAGCAGAGATGGGAATCGGGGCAATGAGCAGTTCTTC.

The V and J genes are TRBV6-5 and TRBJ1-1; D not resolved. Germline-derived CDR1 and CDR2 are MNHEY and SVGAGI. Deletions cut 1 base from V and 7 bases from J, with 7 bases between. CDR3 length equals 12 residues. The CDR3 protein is CASSYWEGEAFF. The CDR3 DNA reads TGTGCCAGCAGTTACTGGGAGGGTGAAGCTTTCTTT.

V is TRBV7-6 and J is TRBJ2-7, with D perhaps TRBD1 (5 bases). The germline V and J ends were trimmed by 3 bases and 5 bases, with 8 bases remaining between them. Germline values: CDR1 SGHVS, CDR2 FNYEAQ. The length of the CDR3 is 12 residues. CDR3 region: CASSFQGHEQYF. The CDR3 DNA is TGTGCCAGCAGCTTTCAGGGCCACGAGCAGTACTTC.

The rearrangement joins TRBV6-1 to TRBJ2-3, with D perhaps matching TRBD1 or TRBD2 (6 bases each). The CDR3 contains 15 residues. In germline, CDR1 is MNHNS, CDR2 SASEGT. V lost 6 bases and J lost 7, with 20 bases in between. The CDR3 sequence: CASRPVRGAGHTQYF. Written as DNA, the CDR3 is TGTGCCAGCAGGCCCGTGAGGGGGGCGGGTCATACGCAGTATTTT.

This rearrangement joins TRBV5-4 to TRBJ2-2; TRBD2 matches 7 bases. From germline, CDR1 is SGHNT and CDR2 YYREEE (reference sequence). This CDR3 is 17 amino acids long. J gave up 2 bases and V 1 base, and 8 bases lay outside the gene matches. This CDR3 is CASSLPIGLGNTGELFF. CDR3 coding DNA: TGTGCCAGCAGCTTGCCCATCGGACTAGGCAACACCGGGGAGCTGTTTTTT.

The CDR3 DNA follows: TGTGCCAGCAGTTTCATACAGGGTAATGAGCAGTTCTTC. This codes for CASSFIQGNEQFF. The chain recombines TRBV6-5 with TRBJ2-1, with D maybe TRBD1 (6 bases). Germline CDR1 and CDR2: MNHEY and SVGAGI. Trimming shortened V by 4 bases and J by 7 bases, and 11 bases separated the two germline ends. The CDR3 spans 13 residues.

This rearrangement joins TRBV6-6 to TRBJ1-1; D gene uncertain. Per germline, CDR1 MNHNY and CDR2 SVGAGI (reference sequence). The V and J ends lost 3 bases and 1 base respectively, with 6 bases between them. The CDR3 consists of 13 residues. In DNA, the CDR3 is TGTGCCAGCAGTTATACATCGAACACTGAAGCTTTCTTT. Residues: CASSYTSNTEAFF.

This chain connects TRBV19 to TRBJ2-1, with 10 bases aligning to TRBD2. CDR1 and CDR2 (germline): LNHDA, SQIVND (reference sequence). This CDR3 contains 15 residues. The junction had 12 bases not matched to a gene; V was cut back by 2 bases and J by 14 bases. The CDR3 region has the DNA TGTGCCAGTAGTATACCCCCGGGACTAGCGTACGGAAAGTTCTTC. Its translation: CASSIPPGLAYGKFF.

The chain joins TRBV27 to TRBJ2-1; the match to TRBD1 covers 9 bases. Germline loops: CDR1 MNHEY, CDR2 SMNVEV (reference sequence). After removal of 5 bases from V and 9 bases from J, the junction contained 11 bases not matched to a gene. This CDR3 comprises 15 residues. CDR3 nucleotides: TGTGCCAGCAGTCCCCCGGGACAGGGAAGGCCTGAGCAGTTCTTC. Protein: CASSPPGQGRPEQFF.

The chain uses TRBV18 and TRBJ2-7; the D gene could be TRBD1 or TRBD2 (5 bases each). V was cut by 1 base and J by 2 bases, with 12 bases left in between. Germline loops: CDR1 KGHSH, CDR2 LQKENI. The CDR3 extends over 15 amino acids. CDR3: CASSPLVGDAYEQYF. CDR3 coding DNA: TGTGCCAGCTCACCACTGGTAGGGGACGCCTACGAGCAGTACTTC.

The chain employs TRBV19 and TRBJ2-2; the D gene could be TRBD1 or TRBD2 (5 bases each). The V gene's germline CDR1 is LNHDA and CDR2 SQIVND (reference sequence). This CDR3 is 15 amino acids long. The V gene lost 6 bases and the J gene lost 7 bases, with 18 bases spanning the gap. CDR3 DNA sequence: TGTGCCAGTAGAGAGGGGACGGGCCGCAGCGGGGAGCTGTTTTTT. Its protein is CASREGTGRSGELFF.

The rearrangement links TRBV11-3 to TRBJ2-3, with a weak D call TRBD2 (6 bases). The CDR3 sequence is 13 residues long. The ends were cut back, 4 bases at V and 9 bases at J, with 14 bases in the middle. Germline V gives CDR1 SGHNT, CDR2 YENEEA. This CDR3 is CASSSTGTATQYF. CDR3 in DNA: TGTGCCAGCAGCTCAACCGGGACTGCAACGCAGTATTTT.

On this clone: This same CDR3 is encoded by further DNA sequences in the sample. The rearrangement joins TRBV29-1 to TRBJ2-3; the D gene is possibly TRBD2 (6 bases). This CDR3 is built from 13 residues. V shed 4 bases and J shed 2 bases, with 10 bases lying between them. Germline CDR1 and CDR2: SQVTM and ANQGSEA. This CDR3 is CSVGGGNTDTQYF. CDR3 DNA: TGCAGCGTTGGGGGCGGGAACACAGATACGCAGTATTTT.

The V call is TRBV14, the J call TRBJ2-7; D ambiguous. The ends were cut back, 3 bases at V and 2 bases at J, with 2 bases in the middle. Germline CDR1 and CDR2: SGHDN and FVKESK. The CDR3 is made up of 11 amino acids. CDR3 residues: CASSHAYEQYF. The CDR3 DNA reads TGTGCCAGCAGCCATGCCTACGAGCAGTACTTC.

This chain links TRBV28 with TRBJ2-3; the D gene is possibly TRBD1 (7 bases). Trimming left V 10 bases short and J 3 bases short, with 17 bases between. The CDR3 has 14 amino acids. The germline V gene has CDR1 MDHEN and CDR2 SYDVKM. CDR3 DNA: TGTGCCACCCAGGGGGGTTTGTCGACAGATACGCAGTATTTT. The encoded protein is CATQGGLSTDTQYF.